The rows below give T cell receptor beta chains drawn from one sample of a study of blood T cell repertoires in COVID-19. Assay: immunoSEQ multiplex PCR; the TCRdb copy retains only in-frame clones and omits some. The sample contains roughly 120,000 clones, about 79% of which appear only once. Sequencing was done on a sample of peripheral blood. Receptors originate from a woman older than 75 with active or convalescent COVID-19. Each CDR3 is given with its conserved first and last residue. The order of the fields is V gene, J gene, D gene, CDR3 length, clone size, CDR3 protein, CDR3 DNA. D genes are given only for firm matches. Rows may omit the clone size; those that give it use once, few, many or a size class.

v_gene: TRBV5-1
j_gene: TRBJ2-5
d_gene: .
len: 12
abundance: once
CDR3aa: CASSLARETQYF
CDR3nt: TGCGCCAGCAGCTTGGCCAGGGAGACCCAGTACTTC

v_gene: TRBV11-2
j_gene: TRBJ2-1
d_gene: .
len: 13
abundance: .
CDR3aa: CASSLSGDHEQFF
CDR3nt: TGTGCCAGCAGCTTATCAGGGGACCATGAGCAGTTCTTC

v_gene: TRBV2
j_gene: TRBJ1-5
d_gene: .
len: 13
abundance: .
CDR3aa: CASIGDSNQPQHF
CDR3nt: TGTGCCAGCATAGGGGATAGCAATCAGCCCCAGCATTTT

v_gene: TRBV6-1
j_gene: TRBJ1-2
d_gene: .
len: 13
abundance: few
CDR3aa: CASSEVGADGYTF
CDR3nt: TGTGCCAGCAGTGAAGTAGGGGCCGATGGCTACACCTTC

v_gene: TRBV27
j_gene: TRBJ1-2
d_gene: .
len: 13
abundance: .
CDR3aa: CASTQGVGYGYTF
CDR3nt: TGTGCCAGCACCCAAGGGGTAGGCTATGGCTACACCTTC

v_gene: TRBV5-4
j_gene: TRBJ2-3
d_gene: .
len: 13
abundance: .
CDR3aa: CASSLGSMNTQYF
CDR3nt: TGTGCCAGCAGCTTGGGTAGTATGAATACGCAGTATTTT

v_gene: TRBV27
j_gene: TRBJ1-2
d_gene: .
len: 15
abundance: .
CDR3aa: CASSPWTEANYGYTF
CDR3nt: TGTGCCAGCAGTCCGTGGACAGAAGCAAACTATGGCTACACCTTC

v_gene: TRBV3-1/TRBV3-2
j_gene: TRBJ2-3
d_gene: .
len: 13
abundance: .
CDR3aa: CASSQVGSGTQYF
CDR3nt: TGTGCCAGCAGCCAAGTCGGCTCGGGGACGCAGTATTTT

v_gene: TRBV7-2
j_gene: TRBJ2-1
d_gene: TRBD2
len: 19
abundance: .
CDR3aa: CASSLGLAGGRSSYNEQFF
CDR3nt: TGTGCCAGCAGCTTAGGGCTAGCGGGAGGAAGGAGCTCCTACAATGAGCAGTTCTTC

v_gene: TRBV4-1
j_gene: TRBJ2-3
d_gene: TRBD1
len: 15
abundance: .
CDR3aa: CASSQKTGGTDTQYF
CDR3nt: TGCGCCAGCAGCCAGAAGACAGGGGGAACAGATACGCAGTATTTT

v_gene: TRBV13
j_gene: TRBJ2-7
d_gene: .
len: 14
abundance: .
CDR3aa: CASSRPGDSYEQYF
CDR3nt: TGTGCCAGCAGTCGACCGGGAGACTCCTACGAGCAGTACTTC

v_gene: TRBV4-2
j_gene: TRBJ1-2
d_gene: .
len: 12
abundance: .
CDR3aa: CASSWGSSSYTF
CDR3nt: TGTGCCAGCAGCTGGGGCAGTTCCAGCTACACCTTC

v_gene: TRBV27
j_gene: TRBJ2-5
d_gene: .
len: 14
abundance: .
CDR3aa: CATRRGGIRETQYF
CDR3nt: TGTGCCACCCGAAGGGGGGGTATACGAGAGACCCAGTACTTC

v_gene: TRBV10-1
j_gene: TRBJ1-4
d_gene: .
len: 16
abundance: .
CDR3aa: CASSPTDSGGPSKLFF
CDR3nt: TGCGCCAGCAGTCCTACCGACTCCGGGGGACCCTCAAAACTGTTTTTT

v_gene: TRBV5-1
j_gene: TRBJ2-1
d_gene: .
len: 14
abundance: .
CDR3aa: CASSRVETRNEQFF
CDR3nt: TGCGCCAGCAGCCGGGTGGAAACTCGGAATGAGCAGTTCTTC

v_gene: TRBV7-6
j_gene: TRBJ2-7
d_gene: .
len: 14
abundance: .
CDR3aa: CASSSMTGTGEQYF
CDR3nt: TGTGCCAGCAGCTCGATGACAGGAACGGGCGAGCAGTACTTC

v_gene: TRBV4-2
j_gene: TRBJ2-7
d_gene: TRBD2
len: 17
abundance: .
CDR3aa: CASSPGTSGTTSYEQYF
CDR3nt: TGTGCCAGCAGCCCCGGGACTAGCGGGACAACATCCTACGAGCAGTACTTC

v_gene: TRBV7-3
j_gene: TRBJ2-1
d_gene: TRBD2
len: 16
abundance: .
CDR3aa: CASSLGGLAGRNEQFF
CDR3nt: TGTGCCAGCAGCTTAGGGGGACTAGCGGGACGCAATGAGCAGTTCTTC

v_gene: TRBV15
j_gene: TRBJ1-1
d_gene: .
len: 16
abundance: .
CDR3aa: CATSRDPGAWVTEAFF
CDR3nt: TGTGCCACCAGCAGAGATCCAGGGGCATGGGTCACTGAAGCTTTCTTT

v_gene: TRBV5-1
j_gene: TRBJ2-2
d_gene: .
len: 16
abundance: .
CDR3aa: CASSLSLASNTGELFF
CDR3nt: TGCGCCAGCAGCTTGAGCCTAGCTTCTAACACCGGGGAGCTGTTTTTT

v_gene: TRBV29-1
j_gene: TRBJ2-7
d_gene: .
len: 12
abundance: .
CDR3aa: CSVVVSSYEQYF
CDR3nt: TGCAGCGTTGTCGTTTCCTCCTACGAGCAGTACTTC

v_gene: TRBV9
j_gene: TRBJ2-2
d_gene: TRBD2
len: 13
abundance: .
CDR3aa: CASSAAGAGELFF
CDR3nt: TGTGCCAGCAGCGCTGCGGGAGCCGGGGAGCTGTTTTTT

v_gene: TRBV3-1/TRBV3-2
j_gene: TRBJ2-3
d_gene: TRBD1
len: 15
abundance: .
CDR3aa: CASSQTGLGTDTQYF
CDR3nt: TGTGCCAGCAGCCAGACAGGGTTGGGCACAGATACGCAGTATTTT

v_gene: TRBV6-5
j_gene: TRBJ2-6
d_gene: TRBD2
len: 14
abundance: .
CDR3aa: CASSPGGGPPVLTF
CDR3nt: TGTGCCAGCAGCCCCGGGGGGGGGCCCCCCGTCCTGACTTTC

v_gene: TRBV5-1
j_gene: TRBJ1-4
d_gene: .
len: 15
abundance: .
CDR3aa: CASSLEQETNEKLFF
CDR3nt: TGCGCCAGCAGCTTGGAACAGGAAACTAATGAAAAACTGTTTTTT

v_gene: TRBV18
j_gene: TRBJ2-7
d_gene: .
len: 12
abundance: .
CDR3aa: CASTTEGGEQYF
CDR3nt: TGTGCCAGCACAACCGAAGGGGGCGAGCAGTACTTC

v_gene: TRBV3-1/TRBV3-2
j_gene: TRBJ2-7
d_gene: TRBD2
len: 16
abundance: .
CDR3aa: CASSRPTSGRSYEQYF
CDR3nt: TGTGCCAGCAGCCGCCCTACTAGCGGGAGATCCTACGAGCAGTACTTC